The T cell receptor (beta chain) described here comes from a study of breast tumors, draining lymph nodes, adjacent tissues. Study conclusions and caveats: Findings are consistent with lymph node origin and intratumoral expansion of most tumor T cells. Compared with basal-like, luminal-like tumors shared significantly more repertoire with nontumor tissue. Data only fit, rather than demonstrated, lymph node origin of most tumor T cells.

This clonotype was counted at least ten times. Antigen specificity is unknown. The CDR3 length is 12 residues. CDR1 and CDR2 from the germline V gene are LNHDA and SQIVND (reference sequence). With 7 bases clipped from V and 6 bases from J, the junction kept 3 bases outside the gene matches. A single record per CDR3 protein comes from TCRdb applying MiXCR to the multiplex PCR reads. Of tens of thousands of distinct CDR3 sequences in the sample, about 23% were seen once. Sequencing was carried out using breast tumor tissue. The V call is TRBV19, the J call TRBJ2-1, with 7 bases matching TRBD2. The TCR originated in a female donor with breast cancer. Some clones in this sample may be carry-over from other donors' samples. Here the CDR3 DNA reads TGTGCCAGTACCTCGGGGGGCAATGAGCAGTTCTTC. As protein: CASTSGGNEQFF.